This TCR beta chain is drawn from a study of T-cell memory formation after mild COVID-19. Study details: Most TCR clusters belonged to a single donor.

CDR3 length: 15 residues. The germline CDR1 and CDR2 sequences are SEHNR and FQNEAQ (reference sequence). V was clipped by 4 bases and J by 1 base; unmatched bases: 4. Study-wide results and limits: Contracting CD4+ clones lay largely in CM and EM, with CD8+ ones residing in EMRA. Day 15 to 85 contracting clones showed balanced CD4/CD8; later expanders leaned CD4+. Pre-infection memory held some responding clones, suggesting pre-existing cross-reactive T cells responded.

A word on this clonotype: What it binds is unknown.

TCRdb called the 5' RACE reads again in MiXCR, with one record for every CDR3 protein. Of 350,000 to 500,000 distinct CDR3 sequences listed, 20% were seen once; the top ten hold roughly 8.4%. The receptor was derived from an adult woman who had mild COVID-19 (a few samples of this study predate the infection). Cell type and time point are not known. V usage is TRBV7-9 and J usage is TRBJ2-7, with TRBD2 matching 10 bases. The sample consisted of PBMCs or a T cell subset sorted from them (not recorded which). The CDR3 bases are TGTGCCAGCAGCTCACGGACTAGCGGTTCCTACGAGCAGTACTTC. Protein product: CASSSRTSGSYEQYF.